Listed below are T cell receptor beta chains from one sample, sequenced in a study of early T cells in non-severe SARS-CoV-2 infection. Each CDR3 protein gets one entry after TCRdb re-called the 5' RACE reads with MiXCR. Of 100,000 to 130,000 distinct CDR3 sequences in the sample, over 8.5% were seen once. The specimen was whole blood. The receptors were gathered from an adult who was a healthcare worker with PCR-confirmed SARS-CoV-2 infection or an uninfected control (not recorded which). Each CDR3 is given with its conserved first and last residue. D genes are given only for firm matches. Size values are once, few and many counts, or a class for expanded clones, and some rows have none.

V	J	D	size	DNA	CDR3
TRBV2	TRBJ2-2	TRBD1	many	TGTGCCAGCAGAAGGGACAGGGACACCGGGGAGCTGTTTTTT	CASRRDRDTGELFF
TRBV4-2	TRBJ2-4	-	-	TGTGCCAGCAGCCTAGCCGAACCCAACATTCAGTACTTC	CASSLAEPNIQYF
TRBV2	TRBJ2-5	-	many	TGTGCCAGCAGTGACGTTAGCCAAGAGACCCAGTACTTC	CASSDVSQETQYF
TRBV7-3	TRBJ2-2	-	many	TGTGCCAGCAGCTTGGAGGGAGTCACCGGGGAGCTGTTTTTT	CASSLEGVTGELFF
TRBV9	TRBJ2-3	-	-	TGTGCCAGCAGCGGAAGCACAGGGGATACGCAGTATTTT	CASSGSTGDTQYF
TRBV2	TRBJ2-5	-	few	TGTGTCAGCTGTCGGAGGCAAGAGACCCAGTACTTC	CVSCRRQETQYF
TRBV20-1	TRBJ2-5	TRBD2	many	TGCAGTGCTAGCCGAAGGGAGGGAAGCCAAGAGACCCAGTACTTC	CSASRREGSQETQYF
TRBV28	TRBJ2-3	-	few	TGTGCCAGCAACGTCCCGGGACGAGATACGCAGTATTTT	CASNVPGRDTQYF
TRBV10-3	TRBJ2-1	-	-	TGTGCCATCAGTGGACTGACTAGGCGCAATGAGCAGTTCTTC	CAISGLTRRNEQFF
TRBV28	TRBJ1-1	TRBD1	many	TGTGCCAGCAGTGACAGGGGGCACACTGAAGCTTTCTTT	CASSDRGHTEAFF
TRBV12-3/TRBV12-4	TRBJ2-1	-	many	TGTGCCAGCAGTTTACCCCCGGGGGAGCAGTTCTTC	CASSLPPGEQFF
TRBV5-4	TRBJ2-7	TRBD2	-	TGTGCCAGCAGCCCAACTAGGACTAGCGAGCAGTACTTC	CASSPTRTSEQYF
TRBV7-2	TRBJ2-3	-	-	TGTGCCTCCCAACGGAGCACAGATACGCAGTATTTT	CASQRSTDTQYF
TRBV20-1	TRBJ2-3	-	few	TGCAGTGCTAGAAGAGGGGCACACACAGATACGCAGTATTTT	CSARRGAHTDTQYF
TRBV28	TRBJ2-7	-	many	TGTGCCAGCAGTTTGATAAGGAGCAGGGGAACCGAGCAGTACTTC	CASSLIRSRGTEQYF
TRBV5-4	TRBJ1-2	TRBD1	few	TGTGCCAGCAGCCTATACACAGGGGATAACTATGGCTACACCTTC	CASSLYTGDNYGYTF
TRBV7-6	TRBJ2-2	-	-	TGTGCCAGCAGCCCCCCCCGACAGAACCAGAGAAACACCGGGGAGCTGTTTTTT	CASSPPRQNQRNTGELFF
TRBV7-9	TRBJ1-5	-	-	TGTGCCAGCAGCAGCCGCTTAGGTCAGCCCCAGCATTTT	CASSSRLGQPQHF
TRBV12-5	TRBJ1-1	-	few	TGTGCTAGTGGACTGGAGGGGAACACTGAAGCTTTCTTT	CASGLEGNTEAFF
TRBV5-4	TRBJ1-1	TRBD1	many	TGTGCCAGCAGCTTGGGTGCCAAGGGGGCAACTGAAGCTTTCTTT	CASSLGAKGATEAFF
TRBV29-1	TRBJ2-7	-	few	TGCAGCGCCGTGATGACAGCATCCTACGAGCAGTACTTC	CSAVMTASYEQYF
TRBV28	TRBJ2-3	-	-	TGTGCCACCGCACTCACAGATACGCAGTATTTT	CATALTDTQYF
TRBV3-1	TRBJ2-3	-	few	TGTGCCAGCAGCCAAGCGGACGGAATTTCGGGAACGCAGTATTTT	CASSQADGISGTQYF
TRBV28	TRBJ2-3	-	many	TGTGCCAGCAGTTTATTAGAGCGGGGCACAGATACGCAGTATTTT	CASSLLERGTDTQYF
TRBV27	TRBJ2-7	-	few	TGTGCCAGCGCACCAAACAGGGATGGCGAGCAGTACTTC	CASAPNRDGEQYF
TRBV7-9	TRBJ2-2	-	few	TGTGCCAGCAGCCCGGACGGCCCCGGGGAGCTGTTTTTT	CASSPDGPGELFF
TRBV14	TRBJ2-2	-	-	TGTGCCAGCAGCCGGTTGGGGACCGGGGAGCTGTTTTTT	CASSRLGTGELFF
TRBV7-9	TRBJ1-1	-	many	TGTGCCAGCAGCTCAAAGGCAGGGTCTTCTGAAGCTTTCTTT	CASSSKAGSSEAFF
TRBV20-1	TRBJ2-1	-	few	TGCAGTGCTAGAGGCGAGAGAAAGGGTATGGATGAGCAGTTCTTC	CSARGERKGMDEQFF
TRBV3-1	TRBJ2-2	-	few	TGTGCCAGCAGCCAAGTCTCTCAGGCTGGCACCGGGGAGCTGTTTTTT	CASSQVSQAGTGELFF
TRBV2	TRBJ2-3	TRBD2	many	TGTGCCAGCATGGATGTACGAGCGGGAGGGACGCAGTATTTT	CASMDVRAGGTQYF
TRBV20-1	TRBJ2-3	TRBD2	many	TGCAGTGCGAGACTAGCGGGAGGGCCGAGGGATACGCAGTATTTT	CSARLAGGPRDTQYF
TRBV12-3/TRBV12-4	TRBJ2-7	TRBD1	-	TGTGCCAGCAGTTTAGCCTTAGGGACAGGGGACGAGCAGTACTTC	CASSLALGTGDEQYF
TRBV20-1	TRBJ2-3	TRBD2	many	TGCAGTGCTCCCGGGAGGCAAAGCACAGATACGCAGTATTTT	CSAPGRQSTDTQYF
TRBV7-8	TRBJ2-1	-	few	TGTGCCAGCAGCTCGACCCTAGGTATCAGCGGCCACTACAATGAGCAGTTCTTC	CASSSTLGISGHYNEQFF
TRBV20-1	TRBJ2-7	TRBD2	few	TGCAGTGCTAGAGATCGCGGGAGGCTTTCCGAGCAGTACTTC	CSARDRGRLSEQYF
TRBV9	TRBJ2-1	TRBD1	few	TGTGCCAGCAGCCCCGGGACAGGTCACAATGAGCAGTTCTTC	CASSPGTGHNEQFF
TRBV29-1	TRBJ1-1	-	few	TGCAGCGTGGCGGGGACATCGAACACTGAAGCTTTCTTT	CSVAGTSNTEAFF
TRBV2	TRBJ2-4	TRBD2	many	TGTGCCAGCAACCATGGCTCCGGGACTAGCACGGCCATTCAGTACTTC	CASNHGSGTSTAIQYF
TRBV7-3	TRBJ2-1	TRBD2	few	TGTGCCAGCAGCCAAGCGGGGAACAATGAGCAGTTCTTC	CASSQAGNNEQFF
TRBV5-1	TRBJ2-3	TRBD2	few	TGCGCCAGCAGCTTGGGGCTAGCGGGGATCAACACAGATACGCAGTATTTT	CASSLGLAGINTDTQYF
TRBV29-1	TRBJ2-1	TRBD1	-	TGCAGCGTTTGGACAGGGGGGAATGAGCAGTTCTTC	CSVWTGGNEQFF
TRBV9	TRBJ2-7	-	-	TGTGCCAGCAGCGTAGCGAGCGGGTTAAGCTACGAGCAGTACTTC	CASSVASGLSYEQYF